The 11 T cell receptor beta chains listed next were all sequenced from one sample in a study of pediatric ulcerative colitis. TCRdb keeps only in-frame clones here, not all; method: immunoSEQ multiplex PCR. Among approximately 60,000 clones listed, 86% were seen once. The sequenced sample was blood. All receptors come from a boy between 10 and 17 years old with severe ulcerative colitis.

The gene calls are TRBV2 and TRBJ2-7; TRBD2 agrees at 13 bases. CDR3 length: 16 amino acids. Germline CDR1 is SNHLY and CDR2 is FYNNEI. The V and J ends lost 5 bases and 4 bases, in that order; junction bases with no gene match: 8. The CDR3 DNA follows: TGTGCCAGCAGTCATCGGACTAGCGGGAGTGCGTACGAGCAGTACTTC. Residues: CASSHRTSGSAYEQYF.

The chain is built from TRBV30 and TRBJ2-1; 14 bases map to TRBD2. The length of the CDR3 is 15 residues. CDR1 and CDR2 (germline): GTSNPN, SVGIG (reference sequence). Unmatched junction bases numbered 3, after V lost 0 bases and J lost 8 bases. The CDR3 region is CAWSVGLAGGDEQFF. The CDR3 nucleotides read TGTGCCTGGAGTGTAGGACTAGCGGGAGGCGATGAGCAGTTCTTC.

The chain has TRBV10-3 and TRBJ2-5; TRBD2 is a possible D gene (6 bases). V was clipped by 0 bases and J by 4 bases, with 12 bases between them. CDR1 and CDR2 (germline): ENHRY, SYGVKD. This CDR3 region has 15 residues. The CDR3 protein is CAISESPGAAETQYF. CDR3 coding DNA: TGTGCCATCAGTGAGTCGCCGGGAGCCGCAGAGACCCAGTACTTC.

V gene TRBV19 combines with J gene TRBJ2-5; D possibly matches TRBD1 or TRBD2 (5 bases each). Per the germline V gene, CDR1 is LNHDA and CDR2 is SQIVND (reference sequence). This CDR3 is 15 amino acids long. Trimming cost V 3 bases and J 5 bases, with 16 bases left between them. The CDR3 loop is CASSIDGANRETQYF. The CDR3 DNA follows: TGTGCCAGTAGTATTGACGGGGCTAATCGGGAGACCCAGTACTTC.

This clone was seen a handful of times. The chain is built from TRBV18 and TRBJ2-1; weak D call: TRBD2 (6 bases). V gave up 6 bases and J gave up 6 bases, with 9 bases separating them. Germline V CDR1 and CDR2: KGHSH, LQKENI. The CDR3 length is 12 residues. CDR3 DNA sequence: TGTGCCAGCTCGGTCGGGGGCAATGAGCAGTTCTTC. Its protein product is CASSVGGNEQFF.

The chain is built from TRBV7-9 and TRBJ2-1, with 10 bases identical to TRBD2. The CDR3 totals 17 residues. Germline V gene sequence: CDR1 SEHNR, CDR2 FQNEAQ (reference sequence). V lost 6 bases to trimming and J lost 6 bases; unmatched junction nucleotides: 14. DNA for the CDR3: TGTGCCAGCAGAACCTCCGGGACTAGCGCTTTCCTCAATGAGCAGTTCTTC. It is translated as CASRTSGTSAFLNEQFF.

The chain carries TRBV5-1 and TRBJ2-7; the match to TRBD1 covers 7 bases. The CDR3 runs to 13 residues. J lost 2 bases, V lost 4 bases, and 3 bases had no gene match. CDR1 and CDR2 from the germline V gene are SGHRS and YFSETQ. In DNA form, the CDR3 reads TGCGCCAGCAGCATTGACAGGGCCTACGAGCAGTACTTC. It specifies CASSIDRAYEQYF. Using reference TRBV5-1 and TRBJ2-7 for the parts outside the CDR3, the full variable domain is KAGVTQTPRYLIKTRGQQVTLSCSPISGHRSVSWYQQTPGQGLQFLFEYFSETQRNKGNFPGRFSGRQFSNSRSEMNVSTLELGDSALYLCASSIDRAYEQYFGPGTRLTVT.

The chain is built from TRBV4-1 and TRBJ1-1, with D perhaps TRBD1 (5 bases). V was clipped by 1 base and J by 1 base, with 7 bases between them. CDR3 size: 14 residues. CDR1 and CDR2 (germline): MGHRA, YSYEKL. CDR3 nucleotides: TGCGCCAGCAGCCAAGTTGGGACGAACACTGAAGCTTTCTTT. It specifies CASSQVGTNTEAFF.

This clone has a single count. The V and J genes are TRBV14 and TRBJ2-3; 8 nucleotides line up with TRBD1. CDR1 and CDR2 (germline): SGHDN, FVKESK. This CDR3 region has 14 residues. The V and J ends lost 4 bases and 1 base, in that order; junction bases with no gene match: 1. CDR3 in amino acids: CASSLRGRTDTQYF. CDR3 in DNA: TGTGCCAGCAGCCTCAGGGGGCGCACAGATACGCAGTATTTT.

This chain uses TRBV18 with TRBJ2-3; D is unclear. Germline values: CDR1 KGHSH, CDR2 LQKENI. The CDR3 is 16 amino acids. V was cut by 3 bases and J by 4 bases, with 17 bases left in between. This CDR3 reads CASSPQVLGFADTQYF. The DNA for the CDR3 is TGTGCCAGCTCACCGCAGGTCTTGGGGTTCGCAGATACGCAGTATTTT.

The table lists this clone with a count of one. The chain uses TRBV5-1 and TRBJ1-1; 8 bases fit TRBD1. The length of the CDR3 is 14 residues. The V and J ends lost 4 bases and 4 bases, in that order; junction bases with no gene match: 6. CDR1 SGHRS and CDR2 YFSETQ come from the germline V gene. The CDR3 sequence is CASSPQGGGTEAFF. CDR3 in DNA: TGCGCCAGCAGCCCACAGGGGGGGGGCACTGAAGCTTTCTTT.